This T cell receptor beta chain was sequenced during a study of OX40 agonist ivuxolimab in advanced cancers. Notes on the study in general: Averaging showed that CD8+ T cells had more expanded clones than CD4+ did.

Measured with immunoSEQ multiplex PCR; TCRdb has only the in-frame clones, and not every one. Of 70,000 or so clones in the sample, 80% to 90% were seen once. The CDR3 extends over 16 amino acids. Germline V gene lookup returns CDR1 MDHEN and CDR2 SYDVKM. V gave up 4 bases and J gave up 0 bases, with 15 bases separating them. Points on this clone: Its specificity is not known.

The source was CD4+ or CD8+ T cells sorted from blood, collected in a trial of the OX40 agonist ivuxolimab. The TCR sequence derives from an adult with an advanced solid tumor such as melanoma, head and neck, liver or kidney cancer. J is TRBJ2-5 and V is TRBV28, with D possibly being TRBD1 or TRBD2 (6 bases each). For the CDR3, the DNA is TGTGCCAGCAGTTCCGGCTCAGGGGAGGACCAAGAGACCCAGTACTTC. Translated: CASSSGSGEDQETQYF.